A selection of T cell receptor beta chains follows, all from one sample in a study of control samples from healthy donors and cancer patients. Libraries were prepared by immunoSEQ multiplex PCR; TCRdb keeps only in-frame clonotypes and omits some of them. This repertoire shows some 120,000 clones, roughly 93% found once; its top ten account for more than 2%. Sequenced: blood. Every receptor here comes from a man aged 25-45 years in good health. The CDR3 runs from the conserved cysteine through the conserved F or W.

CDR3 protein: CAGSPPEGRGYTF
J gene: TRBJ1-2
V gene: TRBV5-1

CDR3 protein: CATRDRANTEAFF
J gene: TRBJ1-1
V gene: TRBV24-1

CDR3 protein: CATSDLGQGYGYTF
J gene: TRBJ1-2
V gene: TRBV24-1

CDR3 protein: CASRGNGVYTGELFF
J gene: TRBJ2-2
V gene: TRBV19

CDR3 protein: CASSDRADSPLHF
J gene: TRBJ1-6
V gene: TRBV18

CDR3 protein: CASSPQGQGEETQYF
J gene: TRBJ2-5
V gene: TRBV7-9

CDR3 protein: CASSPLSTDTQYF
J gene: TRBJ2-3
V gene: TRBV18

CDR3 protein: CASSLGIGGEKLFF
J gene: TRBJ1-4
V gene: TRBV5-1

CDR3 protein: CASPRTAYNEQFF
J gene: TRBJ2-1
V gene: TRBV28

CDR3 protein: CASSPSSLDRGGQPQHF
J gene: TRBJ1-5
V gene: TRBV5-1

CDR3 protein: CASSRGAGGTEAFF
J gene: TRBJ1-1
V gene: TRBV19

CDR3 protein: CASAIGPGEKLFF
J gene: TRBJ1-4
V gene: TRBV2

CDR3 protein: CASSDRTTGSVNEKLFF
J gene: TRBJ1-4
V gene: TRBV25-1

CDR3 protein: CASSRGANYGYTF
J gene: TRBJ1-2
V gene: TRBV7-9

CDR3 protein: CATSAPRTGELFF
J gene: TRBJ2-2
V gene: TRBV24-1

CDR3 protein: CASSSGTDYGYTF
J gene: TRBJ1-2
V gene: TRBV5-4

CDR3 protein: CASSLRGTPADTQYF
J gene: TRBJ2-3
V gene: TRBV3-1/TRBV3-2

CDR3 protein: CASSHDSDTTSYGYTF
J gene: TRBJ1-2
V gene: TRBV18

CDR3 protein: CASSEGGGENAFF
J gene: TRBJ1-1
V gene: TRBV10-1

CDR3 protein: CASAAYNYGYTF
J gene: TRBJ1-2
V gene: TRBV12-5

CDR3 protein: CASSLGSYNTEAFF
J gene: TRBJ1-1
V gene: TRBV4-1

CDR3 protein: CASSPRLGQSYTGELFF
J gene: TRBJ2-2
V gene: TRBV28

CDR3 protein: CASSQDDADRVNSPLHF
J gene: TRBJ1-6
V gene: TRBV4-2

CDR3 protein: CASSMDQRGGDTQYF
J gene: TRBJ2-3
V gene: TRBV9

CDR3 protein: CASSETGFVKYF
J gene: TRBJ2-5
V gene: TRBV7-9

CDR3 protein: CAISVSGDPTDTQYF
J gene: TRBJ2-3
V gene: TRBV10-3

CDR3 protein: CASSLQGQRNIQYF
J gene: TRBJ2-4
V gene: TRBV28

CDR3 protein: CASSRDGGIAFF
J gene: TRBJ1-1
V gene: TRBV6-5